These 3 T cell receptor beta chains were all obtained from the same sample, sequenced in a study of T cells after yellow fever vaccination. TCRdb re-called the 5' RACE reads through MiXCR, storing one row per CDR3 protein. The table records over 300,000 distinct CDR3 sequences, 6.5% to 8.5% of them present only once. The source was PBMCs, collected roughly seven weeks after the first yellow fever vaccination. These receptors were taken from a man aged 18-30 years who received the YFV17D yellow fever vaccine.

This clonotype has a handful of counts. Relative to the germline gene, one junction end is altered; a read error may explain this. The genes are TRBV4-2 and TRBJ2-7; TRBD1 or TRBD2 may be the D gene (5 bases each). Germline CDR1 is LGHNA and CDR2 is YNFKEQ. The CDR3 spans 11 residues. CDR3 DNA: TGTGCCAGCAGCCAGCAAGGGACCCTGGCATTC. The encoded protein is CASSQQGTLAF.

The chain links TRBV6-5 to TRBJ1-2; D unclear. V lost 6 bases and J lost 4, with 15 bases in between. CDR1 MNHEY and CDR2 SVGAGI come from the germline V gene. The CDR3 runs to 14 residues. The CDR3 spells CASSLSRAPYGYTF. The CDR3 nucleotides read TGTGCCAGCAGCTTGTCCCGGGCCCCCTATGGCTACACCTTC.

This clonotype was seen a handful of times. The rearrangement links TRBV7-7 to TRBJ2-7; D call uncertain. Germline values: CDR1 SSHAT, CDR2 FNYEAQ (reference sequence). V gave up 5 bases and J gave up 0 bases, with 14 bases separating them. The CDR3 sequence is 15 residues long. The CDR3 protein is CASSPDMGISYEQYF. CDR3 DNA: TGTGCCAGCAGCCCCGATATGGGGATCTCCTACGAGCAGTACTTC.